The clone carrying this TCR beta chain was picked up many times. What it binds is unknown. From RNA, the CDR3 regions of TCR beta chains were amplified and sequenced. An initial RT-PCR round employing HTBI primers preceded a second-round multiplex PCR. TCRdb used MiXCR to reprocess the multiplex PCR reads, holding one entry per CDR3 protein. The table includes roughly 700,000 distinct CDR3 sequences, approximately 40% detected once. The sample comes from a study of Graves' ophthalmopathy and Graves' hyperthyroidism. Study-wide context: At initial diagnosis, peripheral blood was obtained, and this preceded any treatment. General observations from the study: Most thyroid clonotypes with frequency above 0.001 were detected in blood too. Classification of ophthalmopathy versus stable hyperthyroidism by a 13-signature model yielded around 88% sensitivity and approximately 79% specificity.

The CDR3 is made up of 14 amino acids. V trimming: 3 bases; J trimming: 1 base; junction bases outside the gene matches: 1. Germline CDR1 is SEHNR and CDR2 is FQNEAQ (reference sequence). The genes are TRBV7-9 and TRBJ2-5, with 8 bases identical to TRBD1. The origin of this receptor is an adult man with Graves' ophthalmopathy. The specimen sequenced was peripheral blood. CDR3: CASSFGTGQETQYF. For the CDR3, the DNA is TGTGCCAGCAGCTTTGGGACAGGCCAAGAGACCCAGTACTTC.